The 28 T cell receptor beta chains reported below all come from one sample, sequenced in a study of T-cell memory formation after mild COVID-19. Using its own MiXCR run on the 5' RACE reads, TCRdb lists one record per CDR3 protein. The sample consists of fewer than 110,000 distinct CDR3 sequences, around an eighth of them appearing once. The sequenced material came from PBMCs or a T cell subset sorted from them (not recorded which). Every receptor here comes from a man between 18 and 35 years old who had mild COVID-19 (a few samples of this study predate the infection). Cell type and time point are not known.

The chain is built from TRBV23-1 and TRBJ2-3; 7 bases agree with TRBD1. TRBV23-1 is annotated as an ORF whose role is uncertain. The CDR3 has 14 residues. Trimming took 6 bases from V and 2 from J; bases not matched to a gene: 5. The CDR3 is CASRPGQITDTQYF. CDR3 nucleotides: TGCGCCAGCAGACCGGGACAGATCACAGATACGCAGTATTTT.

This clonotype was detected ten times or more. The V call is TRBV3-1, the J call TRBJ2-5; D remains unclear. Between the trimmed V and J ends, which lost 0 bases and 5 bases, there was a span of 10 bases. Germline CDR1 and CDR2: LGHDT and YNNKEL (reference sequence). The CDR3 consists of 14 residues. The CDR3 is CASSQDLLEETQYF. The CDR3 DNA sequence: TGTGCCAGCAGCCAAGATCTGTTAGAGGAGACCCAGTACTTC.

This clonotype was seen a handful of times. V is TRBV5-1 and J is TRBJ2-3, with 15 bases identical to TRBD2. Germline V gene lookup returns CDR1 SGHRS and CDR2 YFSETQ. The CDR3 length is 16 residues. V was clipped by 4 bases and J by 6 bases; unmatched bases: 6. The DNA for the CDR3 is TGCGCCAGCAGCCCCGGACTAGCGGGGGGGCGTGATACGCAGTATTTT. Protein sequence: CASSPGLAGGRDTQYF.

This clonotype was counted a few times. V gene TRBV2 combines with J gene TRBJ1-4; 12 bases line up with TRBD1. V was pared by 3 bases and J by 8 bases, with 7 bases of the junction left unmatched. This CDR3 is built from 16 residues. CDR1 and CDR2 from the germline V gene are SNHLY and FYNNEI. The chain's CDR3 is CASSEVRGTGGEKLFF. DNA of the CDR3: TGTGCCAGCAGTGAGGTCCGTGGGACAGGGGGCGAAAAACTGTTTTTT.

J is TRBJ2-1 and V is TRBV5-1; 8 bases align to TRBD1. The V gene's germline CDR1 is SGHRS and CDR2 YFSETQ. The ends lost 0 bases at V and 3 bases at J; junction bases unmatched: 11. The CDR3 loop spans 18 amino acids. The DNA of the CDR3 is TGCGCCAGCAGCTTGGGACAGGGGTCCTTCCCCCTCTACAATGAGCAGTTCTTC. Protein product: CASSLGQGSFPLYNEQFF.

J is TRBJ2-2 and V is TRBV7-2; 7 bases line up with TRBD2. In germline, CDR1 is SGHTA, CDR2 FQGNSA. Trimming took 2 bases from V and 6 from J; bases not matched to a gene: 9. CDR3 size: 16 residues. The CDR3 nucleotides are TGTGCCAGCAGCTTACCCTTTGGCGGGAGCTCCGGGGAGCTGTTTTTT. This gives the protein CASSLPFGGSSGELFF.

This clonotype was detected a few times. V is TRBV4-3 and J is TRBJ1-5; D is possibly TRBD1 (6 bases). V was clipped by 1 base and J by 3 bases, with 10 bases between them. The length of the CDR3 is 15 residues. Germline values: CDR1 LGHNA, CDR2 YSLEER. CDR3 sequence reads: CASSQGPGANQPQHF. The CDR3 coding sequence is TGCGCCAGCAGCCAAGGTCCGGGGGCCAATCAGCCCCAGCATTTT.

This rearrangement joins TRBV12-3 or TRBV12-4 to TRBJ1-4, with D possibly matching TRBD1 (6 bases). The CDR3 totals 16 residues. With 5 bases removed from V and 0 bases from J, the gap between germline ends came to 13 bases. The CDR3 protein is CASSPQDSSTNEKLFF. As DNA, the CDR3 is TGTGCCAGCAGTCCTCAGGACAGTTCAACTAATGAAAAACTGTTTTTT.

This clonotype was seen only a few times. This chain uses TRBV20-1 with TRBJ1-1; D gene uncertain. Trimming took 6 bases from V and 1 from J, leaving 12 bases between them. The CDR3 contains 13 residues. CDR1 is DFQATT and CDR2 is SNEGSKA in the germline V gene (reference sequence). DNA of the CDR3: TGCAGTGCCCCATATTTAGGGAACACTGAAGCTTTCTTT. This codes for CSAPYLGNTEAFF.

This clonotype was counted a few times. The chain is built from TRBV6-2 or TRBV6-3 and TRBJ2-5, with D possibly matching TRBD2 (6 bases). Germline V gene sequence: CDR1 MNHEY, CDR2 SVGEGT. V lost 6 bases and J 3 bases, leaving 20 bases between the germline ends. CDR3 size: 16 residues. In DNA form, the CDR3 reads TGTGCCAGCAGCATACTTCCCGGGACGGGGGAAGAGACCCAGTACTTC. Translating it yields CASSILPGTGEETQYF.

The CDR3 loop reads CASSPPSRNEQFF. CDR3 bases: TGTGCCAGCAGCCCGCCCTCGAGGAATGAGCAGTTCTTC. The chain couples TRBV3-1 to TRBJ2-1; D gene unclear. The germline V gene encodes CDR1 LGHDT and CDR2 YNNKEL (reference sequence). V gave up 4 bases and J gave up 7 bases, with 11 bases separating them. CDR3 length: 13 amino acids.

This clonotype was seen a few times. V is TRBV5-5 and J is TRBJ2-5; no clear D. The CDR3 spans 15 residues. Germline CDR1 is SGHKS and CDR2 is YYEKEE (reference sequence). V lost 5 bases and J 0 bases, leaving 14 bases between the germline ends. CDR3 loop: CASSYSYSYQETQYF. For the CDR3, the DNA is TGTGCCAGCAGTTACAGCTACAGCTACCAAGAGACCCAGTACTTC.

The chain links TRBV4-1 to TRBJ1-4; D perhaps matches TRBD1 (6 bases). CDR1 and CDR2 from the germline V gene are MGHRA and YSYEKL. Between the trimmed V and J ends, which lost 6 bases and 8 bases, there was a span of 13 bases. The CDR3 consists of 13 residues. In DNA, the CDR3 is TGCGCCAGCAGGGCCAAGGGGGAAGAAAAACTGTTTTTT. It codes for CASRAKGEEKLFF.

This clonotype turned up a few times. The V gene is TRBV12-3 or TRBV12-4, the J gene TRBJ2-7, with D tentatively TRBD1 or TRBD2 (5 bases each). Trimming stripped 1 base from V and 4 bases from J, with 17 bases between. CDR3 length: 16 residues. CDR3 DNA: TGTGCCAGCAGTTTAGGTCAAGGGACGGAAAAATACGAGCAGTACTTC. Protein product: CASSLGQGTEKYEQYF.

This clonotype was observed a handful of times. V and J are TRBV4-1 and TRBJ2-2; 8 bases match TRBD2. Germline CDR1 MGHRA, CDR2 YSYEKL. Trimming removed 0 bases from V and 7 bases from J; junction bases left unmatched: 10. The CDR3 spans 17 residues. The CDR3 protein is CASSQDDRGGFIGELFF. The CDR3 coding sequence is TGCGCCAGCAGCCAAGATGACCGGGGGGGTTTTATCGGGGAGCTGTTTTTT.

The chain recombines TRBV5-1 with TRBJ2-1; the match to TRBD2 covers 15 bases. There are 17 residues in the CDR3. The junction had 10 bases not matched to a gene; V was cut back by 2 bases and J by 10 bases. Germline CDR1 SGHRS, CDR2 YFSETQ. CDR3 residues: CASSFRTSGGAWMEQFF. Here the CDR3 DNA reads TGCGCCAGCAGCTTCCGGACTAGCGGGGGGGCTTGGATGGAGCAGTTCTTC.

The chain employs TRBV10-3 and TRBJ2-2; TRBD2 might be the D (7 bases). V was trimmed by 10 bases and J by 5 bases, leaving 17 bases between them. Germline V gene sequence: CDR1 ENHRY, CDR2 SYGVKD. There are 14 residues in the CDR3. CDR3 nucleotides: TGTGCCACCTATGGGGGGGGGCGTACCGGGGAGCTGTTTTTT. Its protein product is CATYGGGRTGELFF.

This clonotype was recorded many times. The chain recombines TRBV5-1 with TRBJ2-5; 9 nucleotides align to TRBD2. The CDR3 sequence is 17 residues long. Germline V gives CDR1 SGHRS, CDR2 YFSETQ. Germline trimming cut 4 bases from V and 2 bases from J; bases unmatched to any gene: 12. This chain's CDR3 is CASSRRLAGRLQETQYF. The CDR3 nucleotides are TGCGCCAGCAGCCGGCGGCTAGCGGGGAGGTTGCAAGAGACCCAGTACTTC.

This clonotype was counted at least ten times. The chain uses TRBV12-3 or TRBV12-4 and TRBJ2-1, with D tentatively TRBD2 (6 bases). This CDR3 comprises 13 residues. Trimming took off 5 bases at V and 4 bases at J, with 9 bases between the two ends. DNA for the CDR3: TGTGCCAGCAGTCGTAGCGGTTACAATGAGCAGTTCTTC. It translates to CASSRSGYNEQFF.

The sample holds a few counts of this clonotype. The chain's CDR3 is CASSQDQLAGNEQYF. DNA of the CDR3: TGCGCCAGCAGCCAAGATCAACTAGCGGGGAACGAGCAGTACTTC. This rearrangement joins TRBV4-1 to TRBJ2-7; 10 positions agree with TRBD2. The CDR3 totals 15 residues. The V and J ends lost 0 bases and 5 bases, in that order; junction bases with no gene match: 4. Germline-derived CDR1 and CDR2 are MGHRA and YSYEKL.

The rearrangement joins TRBV20-1 to TRBJ1-5; TRBD1 aligns across 8 bases. V trimming: 6 bases; J trimming: 0 bases; junction bases outside the gene matches: 7. The germline V gene encodes CDR1 DFQATT and CDR2 SNEGSKA (reference sequence). This CDR3 has 15 amino acids. CDR3 in amino acids: CSAAGQVYSNQPQHF. The CDR3 nucleotides read TGCAGTGCAGCGGGACAGGTCTATAGCAATCAGCCCCAGCATTTT.

The V call is TRBV18, the J call TRBJ1-5; TRBD1 might be the D (6 bases). The CDR3 extends over 15 amino acids. V lost 5 bases and J lost 1, with 12 bases in between. Germline CDR1 reads KGHSH; CDR2 reads LQKENI. CDR3 sequence (DNA): TGTGCCAGCTCAACAACAGGGAACAGCAATCAGCCCCAGCATTTT. Its protein product is CASSTTGNSNQPQHF.

This sequence joins TRBV6-2 or TRBV6-3 and TRBJ2-7; TRBD2 agrees at 11 bases. The trim removed 6 bases at V and 6 bases at J, leaving 10 bases unmatched. The CDR3 runs 15 residues. Germline V gene sequence: CDR1 MNHEY, CDR2 SVGEGT. Here the CDR3 DNA reads TGTGCCAGCAGACCACTAGCGGGGGTTGATACCGAGCAGTACTTC. Protein sequence: CASRPLAGVDTEQYF.

This clonotype showed up just once. The genes are TRBV12-3 or TRBV12-4 and TRBJ1-2; maybe TRBD1 (5 bases). The CDR3 covers 15 residues. Trimming left V 4 bases short and J 4 bases short, with 16 bases between. Here the CDR3 DNA reads TGTGCCAGCAGTTCATCTCGGGACTACGTCTATGGCTACACCTTC. Amino acid sequence: CASSSSRDYVYGYTF.

A few counts support this clonotype. The J gene is TRBJ2-5, the V gene TRBV10-3, with 13 bases aligning to TRBD2. With V trimmed by 5 bases and J by 4 bases, 4 bases remained unmatched. CDR1 and CDR2 from the germline V gene are ENHRY and SYGVKD. The CDR3 covers 15 residues. CDR3 DNA: TGTGCCATCAGTCCGACTAGCGGGGGGACAGAGACCCAGTACTTC. Protein: CAISPTSGGTETQYF.

In its sample, this clonotype was seen a few times. The chain links TRBV20-1 to TRBJ2-2, with D possibly being TRBD1 (5 bases). This CDR3 spans 14 amino acids. Germline V gives CDR1 DFQATT, CDR2 SNEGSKA (reference sequence). V lost 5 bases to trimming and J lost 6 bases, with 16 bases between them. CDR3 amino acids: CSAGTGSGPGELFF. The CDR3 region has the DNA TGCAGTGCTGGCACTGGCTCAGGGCCCGGGGAGCTGTTTTTT.

This clonotype has ten or more counts. The gene calls are TRBV20-1 and TRBJ2-1; 14 bases line up with TRBD2. The CDR3 consists of 17 residues. The V gene's germline CDR1 is DFQATT and CDR2 SNEGSKA (reference sequence). V lost 3 bases, J lost 0 bases, and 4 bases stayed unmatched. The CDR3 DNA follows: TGCAGTGCTAGTGGACTAGCGGGGGGCACCTCCTACAATGAGCAGTTCTTC. Protein sequence: CSASGLAGGTSYNEQFF.

This chain links TRBV10-3 with TRBJ1-5; the D gene is possibly TRBD1 (6 bases). This CDR3 is built from 12 residues. Per the germline V gene, CDR1 is ENHRY and CDR2 is SYGVKD. V dropped 11 bases and J dropped 2 bases, with 10 bases sitting between them. DNA for the CDR3: TGTGCCGGGGGCGAGGGCAATCAGCCCCAGCATTTT. Its protein product is CAGGEGNQPQHF.